A single sample gave rise to the 13 T cell receptor beta chains below, sequenced in a study of blood T cell repertoires in COVID-19. TCRdb keeps only in-frame clones here, not all; method: immunoSEQ multiplex PCR. The sample records around 280,000 clones, roughly nine tenths being singletons. Sequencing input: PBMCs or T cells enriched from blood (not recorded which). The receptors come from a middle-aged woman who had recovered from COVID-19.

This clone was counted once. V is TRBV7-9 and J is TRBJ2-3, with 7 bases aligning to TRBD1. The germline CDR1 and CDR2 sequences are SEHNR and FQNEAQ (reference sequence). The CDR3 spans 15 residues. Trimming took 5 bases from V and 0 from J; bases not matched to a gene: 5. CDR3 sequence reads: CASSPGTASTDTQYF. The CDR3 nucleotides read TGTGCCAGCAGCCCGGGGACAGCTAGCACAGATACGCAGTATTTT. Full variable domain (missing parts from reference TRBV7-9 and TRBJ2-3): DTGVSQNPRHKITKRGQNVTFRCDPISEHNRLYWYRQTLGQGPEFLTYFQNEAQLEKSRLLSDRFSAERPKGSFSTLEIQRTEQGDSAMYLCASSPGTASTDTQYFGPGTRLTVL.

CDR3 amino acids: CASSFRQAGFYEQYF. CDR3 nucleotide sequence: TGTGCCAGCAGCTTTCGTCAAGCGGGGTTCTACGAGCAGTACTTC. J is TRBJ2-7 and V is TRBV11-2; TRBD2 aligns across 7 bases. Germline assignment: CDR1 SGHAT and CDR2 FQNNGV. V lost 3 bases, J lost 3 bases, and 8 bases stayed unmatched. The CDR3 has 15 amino acids.

The J gene is TRBJ1-3, the V gene TRBV9; D is possibly TRBD1 (6 bases). The CDR3 loop spans 16 amino acids. Germline V gives CDR1 SGDLS, CDR2 YYNGEE. Trimming stripped 2 bases from V and 2 bases from J, with 14 bases between. In DNA, the CDR3 is TGTGCCAGCAGCGTGGGCATACAGGGAACTGGAAACACCATATATTTT. Amino acid sequence: CASSVGIQGTGNTIYF.

The rearrangement uses TRBV3-1 (or the pseudogene TRBV3-2) and TRBJ1-6; D is uncertain. This CDR3 comprises 15 residues. Germline CDR1 LGHDT, CDR2 YNNKEL (reference sequence). The V end lost 3 bases, the J end lost 0 bases, and 6 bases lay between the germline ends. CDR3 loop: CASSQTSSYNSPLHF. CDR3 bases: TGTGCCAGCAGCCAGACTAGCTCCTATAATTCACCCCTCCACTTT.

The chain has TRBV9 and TRBJ2-7, with 14 bases that match TRBD2. Trimming cost V 0 bases and J 6 bases; bases outside gene matches: 2. In germline, CDR1 is SGDLS, CDR2 YYNGEE. The CDR3 covers 15 residues. The CDR3 DNA reads as TGTGCCAGCAGCGTAGGGGGACTAGCGGGAGCCGAGCAGTACTTC. It is translated as CASSVGGLAGAEQYF.

This chain connects TRBV7-9 to TRBJ1-2, with TRBD1 identical over 7 bases. CDR1 is SEHNR and CDR2 is FQNEAQ in the germline V gene (reference sequence). The ends lost 5 bases at V and 0 bases at J; junction bases unmatched: 9. The CDR3 has 16 amino acids. For the CDR3, the DNA is TGTGCCAGCAGCCATTACAGGACAGGTGCTAACTATGGCTACACCTTC. This gives the protein CASSHYRTGANYGYTF.

The V gene is TRBV6-5, the J gene TRBJ1-1, with 7 bases lining up with TRBD1. CDR1 is MNHEY and CDR2 is SVGAGI in the germline V gene. With V trimmed by 5 bases and J by 11 bases, 14 bases remained unmatched. CDR3 length equals 14 residues. The CDR3 DNA follows: TGTGCCAGCAGTACCGGGACAGAAACCCATCTGGCTTTCTTT. Its protein is CASSTGTETHLAFF.

This sequence joins TRBV6-5 and TRBJ1-5, with D perhaps TRBD1 (5 bases). V lost 2 bases, J lost 5 bases, and 13 bases lay in between. Looked up from germline, CDR1 is MNHEY and CDR2 is SVGAGI. The CDR3 has 15 amino acids. This CDR3 reads CASSYRWGQDQPQHF. CDR3 sequence (DNA): TGTGCCAGCAGTTACCGATGGGGCCAGGATCAGCCCCAGCATTTT.

This sequence joins TRBV5-1 and TRBJ2-1; a weak D match, TRBD2 (6 bases). The CDR3 contains 12 residues. With 3 bases removed from V and 12 bases from J, the gap between germline ends came to 13 bases. CDR1 SGHRS and CDR2 YFSETQ come from the germline V gene. The CDR3 here is CASSSQGLGQFF. The CDR3 nucleotides are TGCGCCAGCAGCTCCCAGGGACTCGGGCAGTTCTTC.

This chain uses TRBV10-2 with TRBJ2-5; TRBD2 matches at 11 bases. With 1 base clipped from V and 3 bases from J, the junction kept 4 bases outside the gene matches. CDR3 length: 16 amino acids. Germline V CDR1 and CDR2: WSHSY, SAAADI. The CDR3 DNA reads TGCGCCAGCAGTGAGTGGTCTAGCGGGGGGAAAGAGACCCAGTACTTC. Its translation is CASSEWSSGGKETQYF.

The V call is TRBV7-9, the J call TRBJ1-1; D gene uncertain. V was shortened by 5 bases and J by 7 bases, with 20 bases between the two germline ends. The CDR3 consists of 15 residues. The germline CDR1 and CDR2 sequences are SEHNR and FQNEAQ (reference sequence). CDR3 in DNA: TGTGCCAGCAGCCGTCTTCAGGTCCCCTGCATTGAAGCTTTCTTT. Its translation: CASSRLQVPCIEAFF.

The chain couples TRBV4-1 to TRBJ1-1, with TRBD1 matching 12 bases. The ends lost 3 bases at V and 5 bases at J; junction bases unmatched: 25. CDR1 and CDR2 from the germline V gene are MGHRA and YSYEKL. The CDR3 consists of 22 residues. The CDR3 DNA sequence: TGCGCCAGCAGCCACCAGGCCAAGCGGGGGACAGGGGGCCCTAACCGGGGGACTGAAGCTTTCTTT. It encodes CASSHQAKRGTGGPNRGTEAFF.

This clone was detected only a few times. Other DNA sequences in this sample translate to the same CDR3. The gene calls are TRBV12-3 or TRBV12-4 and TRBJ1-1; no clear D. V was trimmed by 3 bases and J by 6 bases, leaving 5 bases between them. This CDR3 is 11 amino acids long. CDR3 DNA sequence: TGTGCCAGCAGTTTTCGCGCTGAAGCTTTCTTT. Amino acids: CASSFRAEAFF.